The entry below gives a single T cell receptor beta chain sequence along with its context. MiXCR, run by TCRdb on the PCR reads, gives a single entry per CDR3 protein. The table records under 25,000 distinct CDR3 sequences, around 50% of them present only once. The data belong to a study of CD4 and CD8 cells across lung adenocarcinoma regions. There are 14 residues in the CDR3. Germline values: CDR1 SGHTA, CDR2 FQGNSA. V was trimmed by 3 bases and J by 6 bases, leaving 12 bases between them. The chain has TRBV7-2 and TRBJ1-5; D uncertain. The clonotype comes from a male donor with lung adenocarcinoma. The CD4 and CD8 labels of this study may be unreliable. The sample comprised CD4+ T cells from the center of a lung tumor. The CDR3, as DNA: TGTGCCAGCAGCTTTAATGAAGGGAGTCAGCCCCAGCATTTT. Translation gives CASSFNEGSQPQHF. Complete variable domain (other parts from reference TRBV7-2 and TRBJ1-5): GAGVSQSPSNKVTEKGKDVELRCDPISGHTALYWYRQSLGQGLEFLIYFQGNSAPDKSGLPSDRFSAERTGGSVSTLTIQRTQQEDSAVYLCASSFNEGSQPQHFGDGTRLSIL.